This T cell receptor beta chain was identified during a study of cytomegalovirus exposure and HLA in healthy donors. This clone was counted only a few times. Its antigen is unidentified. This same CDR3 is encoded by further DNA sequences in the sample. Generated by immunoSEQ multiplex PCR, the TCRdb table keeps only in-frame clones and is missing some. The data show 100,000 to 150,000 clones, roughly 93% seen once. Study-wide results and limits: Most TCR sequences were rare, but some public TCRs occurred in many donors. In vitro work confirmed that a few CMV-associated chains recognize CMV antigens.

The CDR3 is made up of 17 amino acids. From germline, CDR1 is SGHNT and CDR2 YYREEE (reference sequence). J was trimmed by 1 base and V by 3 bases; bases with no gene match: 1. Sequences were obtained from PBMCs. The chain joins TRBV5-4 to TRBJ2-2; TRBD2 aligns across 15 bases. This receptor was obtained from a woman aged 18-30 years in good health and CMV-seronegative. The CDR3 bases are TGTGCCAGCAGCTCGGGACTAGCGGGAGGGAACACCGGGGAGCTGTTTTTT. It encodes CASSSGLAGGNTGELFF.